This T cell receptor beta chain was recorded in a study of cytomegalovirus exposure and HLA in healthy donors. The wider study: A prior analysis found some 110 million unique TCR beta sequences from 170 million or so T cells. Whole-study findings and limits: Researchers left out some V segments, among them TRBV6-2 and TRBV6-3, as indistinguishable. Fewer N-insertions (relative to the approximately 670-donor mean) were reportedly seen in an Asian-associated ancestry cluster in a later analysis.

Comment on this clone: The antigen is unknown.

PCR amplification relied on 60 Vbeta primers (plus 13 Jbeta primers). Using immunoSEQ multiplex PCR, the repertoire was profiled, and TCRdb retains in-frame clones only, with some absent. The top ten clones hold roughly 3.6% of a sample with approximately 180,000 clones, 77% of them seen once. After removal of 0 bases from V and 7 bases from J, the junction contained 8 bases not matched to a gene. The V gene's germline CDR1 is MNHEY and CDR2 SMNVEV (reference sequence). CDR3 length: 16 amino acids. This chain links TRBV27 with TRBJ2-7; 11 bases agree with TRBD2. The TCR sequence derives from a woman between 55 and 75 years old in good health and CMV-seropositive. Sample: PBMCs. This CDR3 reads CASSLSIAGGPWEQYF. CDR3 nucleotides: TGTGCCAGCAGTTTATCGATAGCGGGAGGGCCGTGGGAGCAGTACTTC.